This T cell receptor beta chain derives from a study of OX40 agonist ivuxolimab in advanced cancers. About the study as a whole: Ivuxolimab was a fully human IgG2 agonistic monoclonal antibody targeting the costimulatory receptor OX40 (CD134). Intravenous ivuxolimab was administered to patients every 2 weeks at six dose levels: 0.01, 0.1, 0.3, 1.5, 3 and 10 mg/kg. Of the approximately 50 dose-escalation patients, hepatocellular carcinoma was present in around 20, melanoma in approximately 15, renal cell carcinoma in 9 and head and neck cancer in 9. A male proportion of nearly 85% and a mean age of 60 years, ranging from roughly 23 to 90, were recorded for the dose-escalation cohort. Patients were allowed to have had prior anti-PD-1, anti-PD-L1 or anti-CTLA-4 therapy, and 40% of the dose-escalation patients had previously received checkpoint inhibitors. Three dose-escalation patients achieved partial responses, one with hepatocellular carcinoma and two with cutaneous melanoma. Peripheral TCRbeta sequencing aimed to test whether ivuxolimab altered TCR sequence diversity and caused clonal T-cell expansion. The paper describes the monotherapy dose-escalation part (N of about 47 patients) of the phase I trial of ivuxolimab. What the study reported, not specific to this receptor: At doses of 0.1 to 3.0 mg/kg, clonal expansion of both CD4+ and CD8+ blood T cells was observed from baseline to week 6. The antigen specificity of the clonally expanded peripheral T cells was not determined. In the 0.1-3.0 mg/kg groups, partial responders had among the lowest normalized peripheral clonal expansion, particularly in CD8+ T cells. Low levels of normalized T-cell clonal expansion were also seen in some patients who did not respond. After ivuxolimab, CD8+ T cells had more expanded clones than CD4+ T cells on average.

At the junction V is shortened by 2 bases and J by 5 bases, with 2 bases in between. The CDR3 starts with the cysteine, ends with the phenylalanine, and has 11 residues. Solely the CDR3 DNA is kept, with 33 bases framed from the first base. CDR1 and CDR2 are drawn from the germline V gene (reference sequence): MNHNY, SVGAGI. A word on this clone: The antigen it binds to is not known. Qualities for individual bases were not recorded, and no much larger clone is one base off.

The trial excluded patients who had a history of autoimmune disease or were on systemic immunosuppression. Peripheral blood for TCR sequencing was drawn from every dose cohort at baseline, at cycle 4 day 1 and at cycle 7 day 1. The samples were taken from a phase I, first-in-human, multicenter, open-label dose-escalation trial of ivuxolimab. Adults with locally advanced or metastatic head and neck squamous cell, hepatocellular, melanoma or renal cell carcinoma were enrolled in the trial. Before TCR sequencing, CD4+ T cells and CD8+ T cells from peripheral blood were sorted into separate populations. Genomic DNA was extracted from sorted cells for sequencing of the TCRbeta CDR3 region. The immunoSEQ Assay was used for sequencing of TCRbeta CDR3 regions. Imported from immuneACCESS, the table was reduced by TCRdb to in-frame sequences with V and J called. These copies leave out some clones; in studies compared against another copy, an unresolved V gene accounts for under half, and the cause of the remainder is not known. Recorded for this sample are approximately 100,000 clones; about 90% of them occurred a single time. Of the sample, around 0.85% is held by the ten largest clones.

Sequences were derived from CD4+ or CD8+ T cells sorted from blood, sampled in a trial of the OX40 agonist ivuxolimab. The sequence links TRBV6-6 to TRBJ2-3; the D gene cannot be named for sure. The receptor was derived from an adult with an advanced solid tumor such as melanoma, head and neck, liver or kidney cancer. The CDR3 here reads CASSYRDTQYF. The sequence in DNA is TGTGCCAGCAGTTACCGAGATACGCAGTATTTT.